These 7 T cell receptor beta chains share one sample of origin, sequenced in a study of CD8 T cells in Susac syndrome. RNA was extracted with the RNeasy kit, and a quantity of about 0.45 to 1 ug was reverse transcribed using random hexamers. TCRdb itself ran the immunoSEQ multiplex PCR reads through MiXCR, one entry per CDR3 protein. The table lists more than 150,000 distinct CDR3 sequences, approximately 95% of them singletons, with 0.15% to 0.2% in the top ten. The sequencing input was CD8+ T cells from PBMCs. All receptors derive from a human donor with Susac syndrome.

The genes are TRBV7-8 and TRBJ2-2, with TRBD2 matching over 8 bases. There are 16 residues in the CDR3. Per the germline V gene, CDR1 is SGHVS and CDR2 is FQNEAQ. V shed 2 bases, J shed 1 base, and the junction held 3 bases outside the gene matches. The CDR3 sequence is CASSLIAGWNTGELFF. The DNA for the CDR3 is TGTGCCAGCAGCTTAATAGCGGGGTGGAACACCGGGGAGCTGTTTTTT.

This sequence joins TRBV15 and TRBJ2-3; 12 nucleotides align to TRBD2. This CDR3 is built from 15 residues. Losses at the gene ends were 3 bases for V and 4 bases for J; bases not matched to a gene: 2. Germline V gene data show CDR1 as LNHNV and CDR2 as YYDKDF (reference sequence). In nucleotides, the CDR3 is TGTGCCACCAGCAGGACTAGCGGGAGTTCAGATACGCAGTATTTT. Translated, it gives CATSRTSGSSDTQYF.

This chain uses TRBV18 with TRBJ2-1; D gene unclear. Trimming shortened V by 2 bases and J by 6 bases, and 8 bases separated the two germline ends. CDR3 length equals 13 residues. CDR1 is KGHSH, CDR2 LQKENI, per germline. The CDR3 spells CASSPYDANEQFF. For the CDR3, the DNA is TGTGCCAGCTCACCATATGATGCCAATGAGCAGTTCTTC. The variable domain in full, completed from reference TRBV18 and TRBJ2-1, reads NAGVMQNPRHLVRRRGQEARLRCSPMKGHSHVYWYRQLPEEGLKFMVYLQKENIIDESGMPKERFSAEFPKEGPSILRIQQVVRGDSAAYFCASSPYDANEQFFGPGTRLTVL.

This chain links TRBV20-1 with TRBJ2-7; no clear D. Trimming pared 2 bases from V and 3 bases from J, leaving 5 bases between. In germline, CDR1 is DFQATT, CDR2 SNEGSKA (reference sequence). CDR3 length: 11 residues. The CDR3 nucleotides read TGCAGTGCTAGACAGTACTACGAGCAGTACTTC. Its protein product is CSARQYYEQYF.

This clonotype was counted a single time. The chain employs TRBV5-6 and TRBJ2-7, with 11 bases aligning to TRBD1. CDR3 length: 15 residues. The V gene's germline CDR1 is SGHDT and CDR2 YYEEEE. Trimming at V came to 5 bases and at J to 6 bases, leaving 10 bases not matched to a gene. The CDR3: CASSLTSDRGREQYF. In DNA form, the CDR3 reads TGTGCCAGCAGTCTTACCTCGGACAGGGGGCGCGAGCAGTACTTC. The full variable domain, rest sourced from reference TRBV5-6 and TRBJ2-7, is DAGVTQSPTHLIKTRGQQVTLRCSPKSGHDTVSWYQQALGQGPQFIFQYYEEEERQRGNFPDRFSGHQFPNYSSELNVNALLLGDSALYLCASSLTSDRGREQYFGPGTRLTVT.

The chain couples TRBV4-2 to TRBJ2-1; TRBD2 matches 10 bases. After removal of 4 bases from V and 8 bases from J, the junction contained 11 bases not matched to a gene. Germline CDR1 is LGHNA and CDR2 is YNFKEQ. The CDR3 runs 16 residues. DNA of the CDR3: TGTGCCAGCAGCCCCACCGGGACTAGCGAATTGCATGAGCAGTTCTTC. Protein product: CASSPTGTSELHEQFF.

CDR3 loop: CARGTGQTEAFF. The CDR3 DNA sequence: TGTGCCAGAGGGACAGGCCAGACTGAAGCTTTCTTT. The chain combines TRBV2 with TRBJ1-1; the match to TRBD1 covers 8 bases. From germline, CDR1 is SNHLY and CDR2 FYNNEI. The V segment lost 9 bases and the J segment 5 bases; nucleotides outside the gene matches: 5. The CDR3 length is 12 residues. The variable domain in full, with the rest retrieved from reference TRBV2 and TRBJ1-1, is EPEVTQTPSHQVTQMGQEVILRCVPISNHLYFYWYRQILGQKVEFLVSFYNNEISEKSEIFDDQFSVERPDGSNFTLKIRSTKLEDSAMYFCARGTGQTEAFFGQGTRLTVV.